These 5 T cell receptor beta chains came from one sample sequenced in a study of blood T cell repertoires in COVID-19. Only in-frame clones appear in the TCRdb table, and some are missing; sequencing was by immunoSEQ multiplex PCR. This repertoire shows around 94,000 clones, 87% found once; its top ten account for 5.2%. The sample taken for sequencing was peripheral blood. These receptors all come from a woman between 45 and 65 years old with COVID-19, enrolled during active disease.

V is TRBV30 and J is TRBJ1-3, with TRBD1 as a possible D gene (5 bases). Trimming pared 2 bases from V and 2 bases from J, leaving 10 bases between. Germline V gene sequence: CDR1 GTSNPN, CDR2 SVGIG (reference sequence). The CDR3 runs 14 residues. CDR3 amino acids: CAWSRIQAGNTIYF. CDR3 coding DNA: TGTGCCTGGAGTAGGATACAGGCTGGAAACACCATATATTTT. Supplemented by reference TRBV30 and TRBJ1-3, the full variable domain reads SQTIHQWPATLVQPVGSPLSLECTVEGTSNPNLYWYRQAAGRGLQLLFYSVGIGQISSEVPQNLSASRPQDRQFILSSKKLLLSDSGFYLCAWSRIQAGNTIYFGEGSWLTVV.

This rearrangement joins TRBV29-1 to TRBJ1-4; D is possibly TRBD1 (5 bases). Trimming pared 5 bases from V and 5 bases from J, leaving 9 bases between. CDR1 is SQVTM, CDR2 ANQGSEA, per germline. The CDR3 runs 12 residues. The CDR3 DNA reads TGCAGCGTTAGACAGTCGAATGAAAAACTGTTTTTT. This translates into CSVRQSNEKLFF.

The chain is built from TRBV27 and TRBJ1-2; TRBD1 is a possible D gene (5 bases). The CDR3 is 14 amino acids. From germline, CDR1 is MNHEY and CDR2 SMNVEV (reference sequence). V lost 2 bases and J lost 8, with 15 bases in between. In DNA form, the CDR3 reads TGTGCCAGCAGTTTAGGGGTCAGGGAAGCCGGCTACACCTTC. Translated, it gives CASSLGVREAGYTF.

The CDR3 is CASSPGGQTLGDTQYF. In DNA form, the CDR3 reads TGTGCCAGCAGCCCTGGAGGTCAGACCCTCGGAGATACGCAGTATTTT. The chain carries TRBV4-2 and TRBJ2-3, with TRBD2 as a possible D gene (5 bases). Germline CDR1 and CDR2: LGHNA and YNFKEQ. Trimming pared 4 bases from V and 5 bases from J, leaving 19 bases between. CDR3 length: 16 residues.

The V and J genes are TRBV12-3 or TRBV12-4 and TRBJ2-1; a weak D match, TRBD1 (5 bases). The CDR3 runs to 13 residues. Trimming removed 6 bases at V and 4 bases at J, with 10 bases between. The CDR3 DNA reads as TGTGCCAGCAGCTACACAGGTTACAATGAGCAGTTCTTC. This codes for CASSYTGYNEQFF.